The 6 T cell receptor beta chains presented below share a single source sample, sequenced in a study of blood T cell repertoires in COVID-19. Clones were read by immunoSEQ multiplex PCR, and TCRdb kept only the in-frame ones, dropping some. The sample has some 200,000 clones; 80% to 90% are singletons. Sequenced input: PBMCs or T cells enriched from blood (not recorded which). All receptors come from a woman aged 50 to 60 who had been exposed to COVID-19.

V is TRBV9 and J is TRBJ1-1; D remains ambiguous. V was clipped by 0 bases and J by 6 bases, with 9 bases between them. CDR3 size: 13 residues. Per germline, CDR1 SGDLS and CDR2 YYNGEE. CDR3 sequence (DNA): TGTGCCAGCAGCGTAGGGCAGGCCGCTGAAGCTTTCTTT. This gives the protein CASSVGQAAEAFF.

Written as DNA, the CDR3 is TGTGCCAGCAGCCACCCATCAGGGACAGAAGCTTTCTTT. It translates to CASSHPSGTEAFF. This chain uses TRBV3-1 (or the pseudogene TRBV3-2) with TRBJ1-1; a weak D match, TRBD1 (6 bases). V was trimmed by 3 bases and J by 8 bases, leaving 13 bases between them. The CDR3 covers 13 residues. CDR1 and CDR2 from the germline V gene are LGHDT and YNNKEL (reference sequence).

The chain uses TRBV7-8 and TRBJ2-3, with D perhaps TRBD2 (6 bases). From germline, CDR1 is SGHVS and CDR2 FQNEAQ. With 6 bases removed from V and 5 bases from J, the gap between germline ends came to 18 bases. The CDR3 totals 15 residues. Here the CDR3 reads CASSQRRDHGDTQYF. The CDR3 bases are TGTGCCAGCAGTCAAAGGCGGGATCACGGAGATACGCAGTATTTT.

The chain carries TRBV27 and TRBJ1-2, with a weak D call TRBD1 (6 bases). Germline CDR1 and CDR2: MNHEY and SMNVEV (reference sequence). Trimming pared 8 bases from V and 7 bases from J, leaving 14 bases between. The CDR3 consists of 12 residues. This CDR3 reads CASSLRGGGYTF. CDR3 coding DNA: TGTGCCAGCTCCCTTCGAGGGGGTGGCTACACCTTC.

The chain links TRBV6-5 to TRBJ1-5; 9 bases align to TRBD1. CDR1 is MNHEY and CDR2 is SVGAGI in the germline V gene. V lost 4 bases to trimming and J lost 7 bases; unmatched junction nucleotides: 5. The CDR3 consists of 14 residues. CDR3 sequence: CASSFGQGHQPQHF. For the CDR3, the DNA is TGTGCCAGCAGTTTTGGACAGGGGCACCAGCCCCAGCATTTT.

This rearrangement joins TRBV6-5 to TRBJ2-5; 8 nucleotides agree with TRBD1. Germline V CDR1 and CDR2: MNHEY, SVGAGI. The CDR3 has 14 amino acids. V was clipped by 6 bases and J by 5 bases; unmatched bases: 8. The CDR3 DNA follows: TGTGCCAGCAGAAACAGGGGGTCGGGGGAGACCCAGTACTTC. The encoded protein is CASRNRGSGETQYF.